The 18 T cell receptor beta chains below were found in one sample sequenced in a study of a mutant IDH1 vaccine in newly diagnosed glioma. Sequencing used immunoSEQ multiplex PCR; TCRdb keeps in-frame clones, though not all of them. The sample has 30,000 to 35,000 clones; more than 75% are singletons. The time point was: week 47, end of study. In every dose of vaccine, 300 ug of mutant IDH1 20-mer peptide was given alongside topical imiquimod. These TCRs are of unknown antigen specificity. The input for sequencing was PBMCs, taken from a glioma patient whose treatment included an IDH1 peptide vaccine. The receptors shown here come from a woman aged 25-40 years with glioma.

J is TRBJ1-4 and V is TRBV2, with D unresolved. This CDR3 contains 13 residues. V was cut by 4 bases and J by 11 bases, with 14 bases left in between. CDR1 is SNHLY and CDR2 is FYNNEI in the germline V gene. This CDR3 is CASSGSWASKLFF. CDR3 nucleotides: TGTGCCAGCAGTGGTTCCTGGGCGAGTAAACTGTTTTTT.

V is TRBV27 and J is TRBJ2-7, with D tentatively TRBD1 (6 bases). This CDR3 has 18 amino acids. V lost 6 bases and J 5 bases, leaving 29 bases between the germline ends. Per germline, CDR1 MNHEY and CDR2 SMNVEV (reference sequence). The DNA for the CDR3 is TGTGCCAGCAGAATAGCCACAGGGTGGCCACTCCTATTCGACGAGCAGTACTTC. Its protein is CASRIATGWPLLFDEQYF.

DNA for the CDR3: TGTGCCAGCAGTTTGGAGTATTATGGCTACACCTTC. Translation gives CASSLEYYGYTF. The genes are TRBV2 and TRBJ1-2; D gene unclear. V lost 5 bases, J lost 5 bases, and 9 bases lay in between. Germline lookup yields CDR1 SNHLY and CDR2 FYNNEI. This CDR3 has 12 amino acids.

The chain couples TRBV5-1 to TRBJ1-4, with D tentatively TRBD1 (6 bases). Germline CDR1 SGHRS, CDR2 YFSETQ. Trimming left V 0 bases short and J 8 bases short, with 14 bases between. The CDR3 extends over 15 amino acids. The CDR3 coding sequence is TGCGCCAGCAGCTTGGTCGCGGGGCAGGGGGAAAAACTGTTTTTT. This codes for CASSLVAGQGEKLFF.

This chain uses TRBV6-5 with TRBJ2-3; D ambiguous. V dropped 8 bases and J dropped 0 bases, with 6 bases sitting between them. Germline lookup yields CDR1 MNHEY and CDR2 SVGAGI. CDR3 length: 12 residues. This CDR3 reads CASGSSTDTQYF. DNA of the CDR3: TGTGCCAGCGGCTCTAGCACAGATACGCAGTATTTT.

This chain joins TRBV7-8 and TRBJ2-7; 10 bases are a match to TRBD2. Losses at the gene ends were 1 base for V and 7 bases for J; bases not matched to a gene: 13. This CDR3 spans 17 amino acids. The germline V gene has CDR1 SGHVS and CDR2 FQNEAQ. For the CDR3, the DNA is TGTGCCAGCAGCTTAGTTCCTAGCGGGGGCGGCCGGGGTGAGCAGTACTTC. Encoded protein: CASSLVPSGGGRGEQYF.

This clone has a single count. The CDR3 here is CASSVEQGGTEAFF. The CDR3 DNA reads TGTGCCAGCAGCGTAGAACAGGGGGGGACTGAAGCTTTCTTT. V is TRBV9 and J is TRBJ1-1; 8 nucleotides align to TRBD1. J was trimmed by 5 bases and V by 0 bases; bases with no gene match: 3. The CDR3 runs 14 residues. CDR1 SGDLS and CDR2 YYNGEE come from the germline V gene.

The chain couples TRBV27 to TRBJ1-5, with D possibly matching TRBD1 (6 bases). The CDR3 covers 13 residues. Trimming pared 8 bases from V and 6 bases from J, leaving 14 bases between. CDR1 and CDR2 (germline): MNHEY, SMNVEV (reference sequence). In DNA form, the CDR3 reads TGTGCCAGCGGGGGCCGGGGGTTTCAGCCCCAGCATTTT. Translated: CASGGRGFQPQHF.

The genes are TRBV6-1 and TRBJ2-7, with TRBD1 matching 7 bases. V lost 1 base, J lost 2 bases, and 2 bases stayed unmatched. The CDR3 totals 14 residues. Germline CDR1 and CDR2: MNHNS and SASEGT. The CDR3 nucleotides are TGTGCCAGCAGTGAAGTAGGGGGCCCCTACGAGCAGTACTTC. It codes for CASSEVGGPYEQYF.

This clone has a single count. The chain is built from TRBV5-1 and TRBJ2-7; TRBD1 agrees at 8 bases. The CDR3 contains 15 residues. J gave up 5 bases and V 0 bases, and 7 bases lay outside the gene matches. Germline CDR1 SGHRS, CDR2 YFSETQ. CDR3 in DNA: TGCGCCAGCAGCTTGGGGACAGGGCTGGCACACGAGCAGTACTTC. Translation: CASSLGTGLAHEQYF.

This chain connects TRBV5-1 to TRBJ2-3; 11 bases are a match to TRBD1. This CDR3 region has 14 residues. The ends lost 2 bases at V and 9 bases at J; junction bases unmatched: 5. Germline values: CDR1 SGHRS, CDR2 YFSETQ. The CDR3 bases are TGCGCCAGCAGCTTCGGGACAGGGGGTGCCACGCAGTATTTT. Its protein is CASSFGTGGATQYF.

The chain uses TRBV6-1 and TRBJ1-1; the match to TRBD1 covers 8 bases. This CDR3 contains 13 residues. With V trimmed by 6 bases and J by 6 bases, 6 bases remained unmatched. The germline V gene encodes CDR1 MNHNS and CDR2 SASEGT. The CDR3 DNA follows: TGTGCCAGCAGCCCAATGGGACAGGCTGAAGCTTTCTTT. This encodes CASSPMGQAEAFF.

This chain links TRBV18 with TRBJ1-1; no definite D call. The CDR3 length is 15 residues. Germline CDR1 reads KGHSH; CDR2 reads LQKENI. Trimming pared 1 base from V and 4 bases from J, leaving 13 bases between. The CDR3 DNA reads TGTGCCAGCTCACCACAAAGTAGGGTAGCCACTGAAGCTTTCTTT. Amino acid sequence: CASSPQSRVATEAFF.

The chain couples TRBV29-1 to TRBJ1-3, with 8 bases aligning to TRBD1. The J segment lost 7 bases and the V segment lost 5 bases, leaving 1 base of the junction unmatched. The CDR3 length is 11 residues. CDR1 and CDR2 from the germline V gene are SQVTM and ANQGSEA. The CDR3 sequence is CSVTGGNTIYF. CDR3 DNA sequence: TGCAGCGTTACAGGGGGGAACACCATATATTTT.

This clone has only a few counts. The V gene is TRBV10-3, the J gene TRBJ2-1, with D perhaps matching TRBD2 (6 bases). The CDR3 is 15 amino acids. Germline V CDR1 and CDR2: ENHRY, SYGVKD. The V end was cut by 4 bases, the J end by 6 bases, with 16 bases between. CDR3 DNA: TGTGCCATCAGTGGTAGAGCGGGCGATTCCAATGAGCAGTTCTTC. As protein: CAISGRAGDSNEQFF.

CDR3 loop: CASSYETAEGYTF. The CDR3 region has the DNA TGTGCCAGCAGCTATGAAACCGCGGAGGGCTACACCTTC. The chain couples TRBV5-6 to TRBJ1-2; no firm D call. Germline CDR1 and CDR2: SGHDT and YYEEEE. V gave up 3 bases and J gave up 8 bases, with 14 bases separating them. The CDR3 sequence is 13 residues long. Variable domain in full (rest from reference TRBV5-6 and TRBJ1-2): DAGVTQSPTHLIKTRGQQVTLRCSPKSGHDTVSWYQQALGQGPQFIFQYYEEEERQRGNFPDRFSGHQFPNYSSELNVNALLLGDSALYLCASSYETAEGYTFGSGTRLTVV.

The chain recombines TRBV4-2 with TRBJ2-3; D is uncertain. The CDR3 totals 15 residues. The V and J ends lost 0 bases and 6 bases respectively, with 13 bases between them. The germline V gene has CDR1 LGHNA and CDR2 YNFKEQ. DNA for the CDR3: TGTGCCAGCAGCCAAGATCGAGTGGATCTCGATACGCAGTATTTT. It codes for CASSQDRVDLDTQYF.

The chain has TRBV30 and TRBJ2-7; perhaps D is TRBD1 or TRBD2 (6 bases each). Germline V gene data show CDR1 as GTSNPN and CDR2 as SVGIG (reference sequence). The CDR3 sequence is 11 residues long. The CDR3 region is CARGVRDEQYF. CDR3 coding DNA: TGTGCTAGGGGGGTAAGAGACGAGCAGTACTTC.